The entry below gives a single T cell receptor (beta chain) sequence along with its context. This sample stems from a study of blood T cell repertoires in COVID-19. On the study more broadly: Spain, Italy and the United States supplied samples that represented acute and convalescent COVID-19. Sample material is recorded as cDNA or gDNA derived from T cells, B-cell-depleted T cells, or PBMCs.

Germline assignment: CDR1 LNHDA and CDR2 SQIVND (reference sequence). Germline trimming cut 1 base from V and 3 bases from J; bases unmatched to any gene: 1. The CDR3 is made up of 16 amino acids. Measured with immunoSEQ multiplex PCR; TCRdb has only the in-frame clones, and not every one. The repertoire has 350,000 to 400,000 clones, 87% of them found once; the top ten carry about 2.1%. This chain joins TRBV19 and TRBJ2-2; TRBD2 agrees at 11 bases. The sample consisted of PBMCs or T cells enriched from blood (not recorded which). The TCR was taken from a middle-aged man in a cohort exposed to, infected with or recovered from COVID-19 (not recorded which). The CDR3 reads CASSIGLAGHTGELFF. Written as DNA, the CDR3 is TGTGCCAGTAGTATAGGACTAGCGGGACACACCGGGGAGCTGTTTTTT. The full variable domain, completed using reference TRBV19 and TRBJ2-2, is DGGITQSPKYLFRKEGQNVTLSCEQNLNHDAMYWYRQDPGQGLRLIYYSQIVNDFQKGDIAEGYSVSREKKESFPLTVTSAQKNPTAFYLCASSIGLAGHTGELFFGEGSRLTVL.